This record concerns one TCR beta chain sequence. These data originate in a study of control samples from healthy donors and cancer patients. The V and J ends lost 6 bases and 0 bases, in that order; junction bases with no gene match: 1. Germline CDR1 is MNHEY and CDR2 is SVGAGI. The length of the CDR3 is 14 residues. Sequencing used immunoSEQ multiplex PCR; TCRdb keeps in-frame clones, though not all of them. Of 120,000 to 150,000 clones listed, roughly 92% are singletons. The gene calls are TRBV6-5 and TRBJ2-7; 11 bases agree with TRBD1. The specimen sequenced was blood. This sequence originates from a man between 25 and 39 years old in good health. The CDR3: CASRGTGGSYEQYF. The CDR3 DNA is TGTGCCAGCAGAGGGACAGGGGGCTCCTACGAGCAGTACTTC.